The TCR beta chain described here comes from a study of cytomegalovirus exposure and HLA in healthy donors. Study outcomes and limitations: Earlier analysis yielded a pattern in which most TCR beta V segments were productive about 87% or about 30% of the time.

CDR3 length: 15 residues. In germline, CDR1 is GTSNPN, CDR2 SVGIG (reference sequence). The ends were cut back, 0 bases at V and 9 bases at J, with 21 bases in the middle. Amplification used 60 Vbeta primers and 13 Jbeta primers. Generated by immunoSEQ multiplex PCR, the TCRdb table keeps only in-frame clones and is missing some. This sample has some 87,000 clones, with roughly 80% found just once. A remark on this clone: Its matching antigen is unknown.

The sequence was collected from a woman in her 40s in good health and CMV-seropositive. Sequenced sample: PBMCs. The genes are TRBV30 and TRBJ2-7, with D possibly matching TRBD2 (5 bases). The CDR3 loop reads CAWSVNGEPPPGQYF. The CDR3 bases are TGTGCCTGGAGTGTAAACGGGGAGCCCCCCCCCGGGCAGTACTTC.